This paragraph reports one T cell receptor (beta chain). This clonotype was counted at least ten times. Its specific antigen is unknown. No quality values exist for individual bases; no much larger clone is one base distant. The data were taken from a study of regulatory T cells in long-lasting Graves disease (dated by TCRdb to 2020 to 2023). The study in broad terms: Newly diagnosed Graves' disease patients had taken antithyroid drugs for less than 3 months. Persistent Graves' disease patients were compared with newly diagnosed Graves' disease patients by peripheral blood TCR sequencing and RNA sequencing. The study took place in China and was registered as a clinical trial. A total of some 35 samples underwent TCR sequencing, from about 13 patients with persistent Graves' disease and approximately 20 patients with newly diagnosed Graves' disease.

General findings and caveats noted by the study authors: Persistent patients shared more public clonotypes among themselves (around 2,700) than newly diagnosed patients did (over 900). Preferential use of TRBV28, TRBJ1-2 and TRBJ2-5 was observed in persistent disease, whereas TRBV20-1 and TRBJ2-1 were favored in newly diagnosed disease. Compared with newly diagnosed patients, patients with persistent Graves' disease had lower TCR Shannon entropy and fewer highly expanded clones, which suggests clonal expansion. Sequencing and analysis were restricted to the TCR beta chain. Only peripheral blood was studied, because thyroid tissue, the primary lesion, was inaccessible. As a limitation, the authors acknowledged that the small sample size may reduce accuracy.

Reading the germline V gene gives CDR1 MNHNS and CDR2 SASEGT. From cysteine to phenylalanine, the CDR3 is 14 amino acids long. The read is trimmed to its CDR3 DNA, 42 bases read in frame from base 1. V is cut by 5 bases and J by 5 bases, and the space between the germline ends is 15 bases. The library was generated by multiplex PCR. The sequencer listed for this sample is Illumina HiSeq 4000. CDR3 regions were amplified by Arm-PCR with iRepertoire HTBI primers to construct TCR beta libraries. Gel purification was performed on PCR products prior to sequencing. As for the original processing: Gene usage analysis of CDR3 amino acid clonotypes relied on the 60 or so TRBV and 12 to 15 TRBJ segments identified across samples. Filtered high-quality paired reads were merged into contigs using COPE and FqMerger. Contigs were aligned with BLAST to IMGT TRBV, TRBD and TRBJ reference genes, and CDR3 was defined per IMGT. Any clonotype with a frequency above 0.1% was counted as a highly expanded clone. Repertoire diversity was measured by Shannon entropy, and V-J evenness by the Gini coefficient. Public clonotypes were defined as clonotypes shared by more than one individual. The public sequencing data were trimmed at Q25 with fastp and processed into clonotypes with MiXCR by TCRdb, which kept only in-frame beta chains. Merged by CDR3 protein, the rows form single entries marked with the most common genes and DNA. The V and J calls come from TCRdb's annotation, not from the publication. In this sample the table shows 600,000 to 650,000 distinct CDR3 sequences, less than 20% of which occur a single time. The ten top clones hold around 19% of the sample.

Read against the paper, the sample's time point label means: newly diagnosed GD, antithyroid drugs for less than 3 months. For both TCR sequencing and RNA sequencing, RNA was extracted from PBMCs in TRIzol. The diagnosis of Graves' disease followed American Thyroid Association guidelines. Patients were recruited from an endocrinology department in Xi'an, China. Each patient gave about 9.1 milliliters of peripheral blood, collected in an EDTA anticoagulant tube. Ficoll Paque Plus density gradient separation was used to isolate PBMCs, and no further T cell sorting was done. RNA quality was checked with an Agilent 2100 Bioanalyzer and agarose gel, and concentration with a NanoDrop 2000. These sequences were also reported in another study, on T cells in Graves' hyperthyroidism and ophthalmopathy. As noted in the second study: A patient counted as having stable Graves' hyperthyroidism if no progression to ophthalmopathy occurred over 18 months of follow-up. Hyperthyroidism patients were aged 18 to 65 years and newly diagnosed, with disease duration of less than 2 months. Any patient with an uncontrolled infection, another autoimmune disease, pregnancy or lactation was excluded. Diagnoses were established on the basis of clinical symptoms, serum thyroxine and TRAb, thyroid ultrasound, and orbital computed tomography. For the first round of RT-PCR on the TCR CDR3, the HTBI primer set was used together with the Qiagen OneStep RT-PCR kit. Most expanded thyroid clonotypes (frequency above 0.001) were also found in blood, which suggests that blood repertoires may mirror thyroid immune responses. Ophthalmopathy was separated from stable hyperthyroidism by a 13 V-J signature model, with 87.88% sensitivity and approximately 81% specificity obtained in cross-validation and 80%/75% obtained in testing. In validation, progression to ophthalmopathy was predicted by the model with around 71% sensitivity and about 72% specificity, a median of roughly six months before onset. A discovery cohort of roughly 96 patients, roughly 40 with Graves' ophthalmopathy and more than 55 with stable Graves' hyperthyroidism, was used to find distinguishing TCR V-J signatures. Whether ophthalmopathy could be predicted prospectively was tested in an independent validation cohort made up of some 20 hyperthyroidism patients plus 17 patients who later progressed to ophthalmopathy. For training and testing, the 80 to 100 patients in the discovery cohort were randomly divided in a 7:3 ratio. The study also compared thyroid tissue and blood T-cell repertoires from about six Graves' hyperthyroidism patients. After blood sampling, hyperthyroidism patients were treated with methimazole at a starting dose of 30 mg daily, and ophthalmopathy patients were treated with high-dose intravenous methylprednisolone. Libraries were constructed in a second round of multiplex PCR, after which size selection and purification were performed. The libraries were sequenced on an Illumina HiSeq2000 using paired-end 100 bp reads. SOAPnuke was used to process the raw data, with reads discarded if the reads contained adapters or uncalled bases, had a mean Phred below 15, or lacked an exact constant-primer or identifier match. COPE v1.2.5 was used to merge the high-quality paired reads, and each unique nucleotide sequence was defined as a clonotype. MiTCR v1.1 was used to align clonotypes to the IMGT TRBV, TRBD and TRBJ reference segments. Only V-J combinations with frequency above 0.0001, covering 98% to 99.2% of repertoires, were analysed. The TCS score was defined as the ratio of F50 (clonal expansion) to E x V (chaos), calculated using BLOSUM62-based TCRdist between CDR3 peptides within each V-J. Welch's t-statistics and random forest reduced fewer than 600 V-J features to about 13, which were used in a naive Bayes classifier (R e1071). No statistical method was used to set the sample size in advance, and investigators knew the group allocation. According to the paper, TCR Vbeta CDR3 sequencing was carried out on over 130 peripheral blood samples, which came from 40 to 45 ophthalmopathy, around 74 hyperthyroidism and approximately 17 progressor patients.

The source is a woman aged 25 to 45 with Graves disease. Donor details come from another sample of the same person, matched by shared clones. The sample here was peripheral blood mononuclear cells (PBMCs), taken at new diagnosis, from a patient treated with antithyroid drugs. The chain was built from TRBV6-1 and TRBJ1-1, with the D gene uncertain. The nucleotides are TGTGCCAGCAGTCCCTCCCGAGCGGGAACTGAAGCTTTCTTT. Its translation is CASSPSRAGTEAFF.